This T cell receptor beta chain was identified during a study of OX40 agonist ivuxolimab in advanced cancers. Study-wide context: Patients were treated with ivuxolimab, an agonistic anti-OX40 (CD134) antibody. Study results and limitations: Expanded peripheral T cell antigen specificity was not determined.

Notes on this clone: Its specificity is not known.

After removal of 3 bases from V and 1 base from J, the junction contained 4 bases not matched to a gene. The CDR3 is 15 residues long. Germline V lookup: CDR1 SGHRS, CDR2 YFSETQ. Autoimmune disease history or systemic immunosuppression barred patients. Some clones are missing from TCRdb's copy, which holds only in-frame ones; the method was immunoSEQ multiplex PCR. This repertoire shows fewer than 80,000 clones, around 90% found once; its top ten account for approximately 5%. The receptor was derived from an adult with an advanced solid tumor such as melanoma, head and neck, liver or kidney cancer. This chain connects TRBV5-1 to TRBJ2-7, with 10 positions matching TRBD1. The source material was CD4+ or CD8+ T cells sorted from blood, sampled in a trial of the OX40 agonist ivuxolimab. The CDR3 is CASSWWTGGSYEQYF. CDR3 in DNA: TGCGCCAGCAGCTGGTGGACAGGGGGGTCCTACGAGCAGTACTTC. The whole variable domain, filled in from reference TRBV5-1 and TRBJ2-7, reads KAGVTQTPRYLIKTRGQQVTLSCSPISGHRSVSWYQQTPGQGLQFLFEYFSETQRNKGNFPGRFSGRQFSNSRSEMNVSTLELGDSALYLCASSWWTGGSYEQYFGPGTRLTVT.